The clone carrying this T cell receptor (beta chain) was counted ten times or more. The length of the CDR3 is 16 residues. V lost 1 base, J lost 2 bases, and 6 bases stayed unmatched. Germline assignment: CDR1 LGHDT and CDR2 YNNKEL (reference sequence). Molecular barcoding with unique molecular identifiers was used for the TCRbeta library. TCRdb reprocessed the PCR reads with MiXCR, giving one entry per CDR3 protein. The sample has around 180,000 distinct CDR3 sequences, around 10% seen once. The sample comes from a study of T-cell reconstitution after alpha-beta-depleted transplantation in children. The sequence came from a boy under 10 years old with acute myeloid leukemia, due to receive a stem cell transplant. This material consisted of PBMCs, taken before TCRalphabeta/CD19-depleted stem cell transplant. V and J are TRBV3-1 and TRBJ2-5; 8 bases map to TRBD2. CDR3 DNA sequence: TGTGCCAGCAGCCAAGGAAAGCGGGGGAGGCAAGAGACCCAGTACTTC. Protein sequence: CASSQGKRGRQETQYF.